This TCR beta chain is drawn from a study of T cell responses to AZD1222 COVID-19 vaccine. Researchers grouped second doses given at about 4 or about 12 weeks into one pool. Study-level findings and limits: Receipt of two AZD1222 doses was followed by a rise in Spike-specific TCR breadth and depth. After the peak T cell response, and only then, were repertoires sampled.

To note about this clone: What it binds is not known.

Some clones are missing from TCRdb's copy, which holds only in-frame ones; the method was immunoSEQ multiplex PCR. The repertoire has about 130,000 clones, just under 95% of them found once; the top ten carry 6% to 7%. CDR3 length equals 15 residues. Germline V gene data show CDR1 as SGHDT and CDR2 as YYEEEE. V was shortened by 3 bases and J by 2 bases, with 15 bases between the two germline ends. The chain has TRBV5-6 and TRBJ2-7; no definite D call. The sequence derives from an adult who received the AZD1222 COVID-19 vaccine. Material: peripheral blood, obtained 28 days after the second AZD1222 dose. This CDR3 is CASSSGLVFPYEQYF. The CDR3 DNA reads TGTGCCAGCAGCTCCGGTTTGGTGTTCCCCTACGAGCAGTACTTC.